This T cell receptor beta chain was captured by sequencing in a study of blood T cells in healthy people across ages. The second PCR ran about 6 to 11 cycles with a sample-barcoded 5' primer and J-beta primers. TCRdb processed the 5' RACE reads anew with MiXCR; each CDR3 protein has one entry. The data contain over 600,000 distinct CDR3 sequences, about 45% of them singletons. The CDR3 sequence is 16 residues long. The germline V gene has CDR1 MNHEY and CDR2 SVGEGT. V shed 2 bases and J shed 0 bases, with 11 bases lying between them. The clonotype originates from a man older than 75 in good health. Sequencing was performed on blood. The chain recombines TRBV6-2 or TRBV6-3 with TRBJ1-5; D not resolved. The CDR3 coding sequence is TGTGCCAGCAGTTACCCCGAAGGCCATAGCAATCAGCCCCAGCATTTT. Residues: CASSYPEGHSNQPQHF.